Each of the 30 T cell receptor beta chains below was sequenced from the same sample in a study of a mutant IDH1 vaccine in newly diagnosed glioma. Time point defined: week 23, last vaccination. The investigators gave 300 ug of mutant IDH1 20-mer peptide in each vaccine dose, together with topical imiquimod. These receptors have no identified antigens. The data were produced by immunoSEQ multiplex PCR, yet TCRdb's version contains in-frame clones alone and is incomplete. The sample has 35,000 to 50,000 clones; more than 85% are singletons. Sequenced material: PBMCs, taken from a glioma patient whose treatment included an IDH1 peptide vaccine. These receptors were taken from a man between 45 and 60 years old with glioma.

The chain is built from TRBV4-2 and TRBJ2-3; D may be TRBD1 (6 bases). From germline, CDR1 is LGHNA and CDR2 YNFKEQ. This CDR3 contains 14 residues. Trimming pared 1 base from V and 2 bases from J, leaving 7 bases between. The CDR3 bases are TGTGCCAGCAGCCAAGCAGGGGTCACAGATACGCAGTATTTT. It translates to CASSQAGVTDTQYF.

The chain carries TRBV6-6 and TRBJ2-7; unclear D gene. Germline V CDR1 and CDR2: MNHNY, SVGAGI (reference sequence). CDR3 size: 16 residues. With 0 bases removed from V and 2 bases from J, the gap between germline ends came to 14 bases. Here the CDR3 reads CASSYSEGSYPYEQYF. The CDR3 DNA sequence: TGTGCCAGCAGTTACTCGGAAGGATCCTACCCCTACGAGCAGTACTTC.

This clone is a singleton in its sample. This sequence joins TRBV6-1 and TRBJ2-3; D is unclear. The CDR3 runs to 13 residues. The V gene lost 8 bases and the J gene lost 2 bases, with 11 bases spanning the gap. The V gene's germline CDR1 is MNHNS and CDR2 SASEGT. The CDR3 DNA reads as TGTGCCAGCCTTTTGGGTAACACAGATACGCAGTATTTT. This sequence encodes CASLLGNTDTQYF.

This clone was counted a few times. The rearrangement uses TRBV6-6 and TRBJ2-2; 10 bases match TRBD1. CDR1 is MNHNY and CDR2 is SVGAGI in the germline V gene (reference sequence). The CDR3 spans 15 residues. V lost 5 bases to trimming and J lost 6 bases; unmatched junction nucleotides: 6. The CDR3 nucleotides are TGTGCCAGCAGTAACCGGGACAGGGGATCCGGGGAGCTGTTTTTT. Translation: CASSNRDRGSGELFF.

V is TRBV5-1 and J is TRBJ1-3; D call uncertain. CDR1 is SGHRS and CDR2 is YFSETQ in the germline V gene. This CDR3 has 14 amino acids. V was trimmed by 2 bases and J by 1 base, leaving 7 bases between them. CDR3 in DNA: TGCGCCAGCAGCTTTGAGGGATCTGGAAACACCATATATTTT. Translating gives CASSFEGSGNTIYF. The full variable domain, its missing parts supplied by reference TRBV5-1 and TRBJ1-3, is KAGVTQTPRYLIKTRGQQVTLSCSPISGHRSVSWYQQTPGQGLQFLFEYFSETQRNKGNFPGRFSGRQFSNSRSEMNVSTLELGDSALYLCASSFEGSGNTIYFGEGSWLTVV.

This clone was detected once. The chain employs TRBV10-1 and TRBJ2-3; D possibly corresponds to TRBD2 (6 bases). The germline CDR1 and CDR2 sequences are WNHNN and SYGVQD (reference sequence). The germline V and J ends were trimmed by 6 bases and 0 bases, with 10 bases remaining between them. The CDR3 loop spans 14 amino acids. The CDR3 nucleotides read TGCGCCAGCAGCCGGGGAGGAAGCACAGATACGCAGTATTTT. This encodes CASSRGGSTDTQYF.

V is TRBV4-2 and J is TRBJ1-3; 10 positions agree with TRBD1. Germline values: CDR1 LGHNA, CDR2 YNFKEQ. The V segment lost 0 bases and the J segment 1 base; nucleotides outside the gene matches: 15. This CDR3 comprises 21 residues. CDR3 coding DNA: TGTGCCAGCAGCCAAGAGAAACCGGGACAGGGGATCTTGAGGTCTGGAAACACCATATATTTT. Protein: CASSQEKPGQGILRSGNTIYF.

By its share, this clone is medium-sized. The J gene is TRBJ2-7, the V gene TRBV30; TRBD2 matches 7 bases. V lost 3 bases and J lost 0; bases outside the gene matches: 5. In germline, CDR1 is GTSNPN, CDR2 SVGIG (reference sequence). CDR3 length equals 14 residues. In DNA form, the CDR3 reads TGTGCCTGGAGCCGGGAGGACCACTCCTACGAGCAGTACTTC. Residues: CAWSREDHSYEQYF. Filled out from reference TRBV30 and TRBJ2-7, the complete variable domain reads SQTIHQWPATLVQPVGSPLSLECTVEGTSNPNLYWYRQAAGRGLQLLFYSVGIGQISSEVPQNLSASRPQDRQFILSSKKLLLSDSGFYLCAWSREDHSYEQYFGPGTRLTVT.

CDR3 protein: CAISETEGNQPQHF. CDR3 sequence (DNA): TGTGCCATCAGTGAGACGGAAGGCAATCAGCCCCAGCATTTT. The rearrangement uses TRBV10-3 and TRBJ1-5; D gene ambiguous. The CDR3 consists of 14 residues. Trimming shortened V by 2 bases and J by 2 bases, and 7 bases separated the two germline ends. From germline, CDR1 is ENHRY and CDR2 SYGVKD.

This clone was seen only once. This chain links TRBV5-1 with TRBJ1-4, with D hard to call. The CDR3 loop spans 15 amino acids. CDR1 and CDR2 from the germline V gene are SGHRS and YFSETQ. With 0 bases removed from V and 7 bases from J, the gap between germline ends came to 13 bases. CDR3 protein: CASSLGDSLGEKLFF. The CDR3 DNA follows: TGCGCCAGCAGCTTGGGAGACTCGCTAGGTGAAAAACTGTTTTTT.

This clone was detected a few times. The chain is built from TRBV7-2 and TRBJ2-7; TRBD2 matches 7 bases. Germline V gene lookup returns CDR1 SGHTA and CDR2 FQGNSA. This CDR3 is 14 amino acids long. J was trimmed by 2 bases and V by 5 bases; bases with no gene match: 6. The CDR3 DNA is TGTGCCAGCAGCCCTAGCGGATCTACCTACGAGCAGTACTTC. It yields the protein CASSPSGSTYEQYF.

The chain uses TRBV7-2 and TRBJ2-2, with 10 bases that match TRBD1. The germline gives CDR1 SGHTA, CDR2 FQGNSA. This CDR3 comprises 13 residues. The junction had 5 bases not matched to a gene; V was cut back by 11 bases and J by 5 bases. The CDR3 reads CAGGGQGTGELFF. CDR3 coding DNA: TGTGCCGGTGGGGGACAGGGGACCGGGGAGCTGTTTTTT. Looking up the rest from reference TRBV7-2 and TRBJ2-2 gives the full variable domain: GAGVSQSPSNKVTEKGKDVELRCDPISGHTALYWYRQSLGQGLEFLIYFQGNSAPDKSGLPSDRFSAERTGGSVSTLTIQRTQQEDSAVYLCAGGGQGTGELFFGEGSRLTVL.

The chain recombines TRBV2 with TRBJ2-5; 9 bases fit TRBD2. This CDR3 is built from 13 residues. The J segment lost 7 bases and the V segment lost 7 bases, leaving 7 bases of the junction unmatched. CDR1 and CDR2 (germline): SNHLY, FYNNEI. CDR3 DNA: TGTGCCAGCAAGCCTAGCGGGAAAGGGACCCAGTACTTC. Translating gives CASKPSGKGTQYF.

The chain joins TRBV5-1 to TRBJ1-5, with a tentative D call TRBD1 (5 bases). Germline lookup yields CDR1 SGHRS and CDR2 YFSETQ. Deletions cut 0 bases from V and 8 bases from J, with 9 bases between. CDR3 length: 13 amino acids. In DNA, the CDR3 is TGCGCCAGCAGCTTGGGGGGGAACGAGCCCCAGCATTTT. Translation gives CASSLGGNEPQHF.

The chain links TRBV4-1 to TRBJ2-7; 7 positions agree with TRBD1. V trimming: 4 bases; J trimming: 2 bases; junction bases outside the gene matches: 5. CDR1 and CDR2 from the germline V gene are MGHRA and YSYEKL. The CDR3 contains 14 residues. The CDR3 sequence is CASSPRQGTYEQYF. CDR3 DNA: TGCGCCAGCAGCCCGCGACAGGGCACCTACGAGCAGTACTTC.

The chain links TRBV28 to TRBJ2-1; 11 bases are shared with TRBD1. V was clipped by 4 bases and J by 3 bases; unmatched bases: 5. Germline V gives CDR1 MDHEN, CDR2 SYDVKM. The CDR3 covers 16 residues. In DNA form, the CDR3 reads TGTGCCAGCAGTTCCCCCGGGACAGGGGGCTACAATGAGCAGTTCTTC. Protein sequence: CASSSPGTGGYNEQFF. The variable domain in full, completed from reference TRBV28 and TRBJ2-1, reads DVKVTQSSRYLVKRTGEKVFLECVQDMDHENMFWYRQDPGLGLRLIYFSYDVKMKEKGDIPEGYSVSREKKERFSLILESASTNQTSMYLCASSSPGTGGYNEQFFGPGTRLTVL.

The J gene is TRBJ2-3, the V gene TRBV7-8; D remains unclear. Germline V gene sequence: CDR1 SGHVS, CDR2 FQNEAQ. The CDR3 runs 18 residues. The V end lost 5 bases, the J end lost 6 bases, and 27 bases lay between the germline ends. CDR3: CASSDDLLGLTRYDTQYF. The DNA for the CDR3 is TGTGCCAGCAGCGACGATCTTTTGGGCTTGACCCGGTACGATACGCAGTATTTT. The variable domain in full, with the rest retrieved from reference TRBV7-8 and TRBJ2-3, is GAGVSQSPRYKVAKRGQDVALRCDPISGHVSLFWYQQALGQGPEFLTYFQNEAQLDKSGLPSDRFFAERPEGSVSTLKIQRTQQEDSAVYLCASSDDLLGLTRYDTQYFGPGTRLTVL.

The V gene is TRBV5-4, the J gene TRBJ1-1; D is ambiguous. The CDR3 covers 15 residues. From germline, CDR1 is SGHNT and CDR2 YYREEE (reference sequence). Trimming shortened V by 3 bases and J by 5 bases, and 17 bases separated the two germline ends. CDR3 nucleotides: TGTGCCAGCAGCTCCCCCGGGCCTGTTGGGACTGAAGCTTTCTTT. Amino acids: CASSSPGPVGTEAFF.

The chain's CDR3 is CASSADRGSYEQYF. CDR3 sequence (DNA): TGTGCCAGCAGTGCCGACAGGGGATCCTACGAGCAGTACTTC. This sequence joins TRBV25-1 and TRBJ2-7, with TRBD1 identical over 8 bases. Germline V gene data show CDR1 as MGHDK and CDR2 as SYGVNS. This CDR3 has 14 residues. J gave up 1 base and V 4 bases, and 3 bases lay outside the gene matches.

The rearrangement links TRBV30 to TRBJ2-7; perhaps TRBD2 as D (6 bases). V was pared by 4 bases and J by 0 bases, with 13 bases between. Germline V gene sequence: CDR1 GTSNPN, CDR2 SVGIG (reference sequence). The CDR3 has 14 residues. The CDR3 loop is CAWIAAESSYEQYF. The CDR3, as DNA: TGTGCCTGGATAGCGGCAGAGAGCTCCTACGAGCAGTACTTC.

The chain combines TRBV4-3 with TRBJ1-2; D gene uncertain. V lost 0 bases, J lost 3 bases, and 8 bases lay in between. Germline V CDR1 and CDR2: LGHNA, YSLEER. CDR3 length: 14 residues. The CDR3 loop reads CASSQDQLYYGYTF. CDR3 bases: TGCGCCAGCAGCCAAGATCAGTTATACTATGGCTACACCTTC.

CDR3 loop: CASSVDYRIQYF. DNA for the CDR3: TGCGCCAGCAGCGTAGACTACCGGATTCAGTACTTC. The chain couples TRBV4-1 to TRBJ2-4; tentatively, D is TRBD2 (5 bases). V was pared by 5 bases and J by 10 bases, with 12 bases between. Germline V gene sequence: CDR1 MGHRA, CDR2 YSYEKL. CDR3 length: 12 residues.

This clone was found a few times. This rearrangement joins TRBV5-6 to TRBJ2-1; 8 bases are a match to TRBD2. V shed 4 bases and J 7 bases; nucleotides not matched to a gene: 7. CDR1 is SGHDT, CDR2 YYEEEE, per germline. The length of the CDR3 is 14 residues. The CDR3 sequence: CASSRRGGRNEQFF. The CDR3 nucleotides read TGTGCCAGCAGCCGCCGGGGGGGCCGAAATGAGCAGTTCTTC.

J is TRBJ2-5 and V is TRBV27, with 7 bases matching TRBD2. Germline lookup yields CDR1 MNHEY and CDR2 SMNVEV (reference sequence). The length of the CDR3 is 15 residues. V was pared by 5 bases and J by 3 bases, with 9 bases of the junction left unmatched. CDR3 loop: CASSPGGRREETQYF. The DNA of the CDR3 is TGTGCCAGCAGTCCCGGGGGGAGACGAGAAGAGACCCAGTACTTC.

This sequence joins TRBV6-5 and TRBJ2-3; D might be TRBD2 (7 bases). The germline V gene encodes CDR1 MNHEY and CDR2 SVGAGI. The CDR3 has 14 amino acids. V was pared by 5 bases and J by 5 bases, with 14 bases between. CDR3 region: CASSVTGRGDTQYF. CDR3 nucleotides: TGTGCCAGCAGTGTTACAGGGAGGGGAGATACGCAGTATTTT.

The genes are TRBV7-2 and TRBJ2-7; 9 nucleotides agree with TRBD2. The CDR3 length is 15 residues. Germline V gene data show CDR1 as SGHTA and CDR2 as FQGNSA. V lost 6 bases, J lost 4 bases, and 10 bases stayed unmatched. CDR3 sequence: CASRTSGGTMYEQYF. CDR3 coding DNA: TGTGCCAGCAGGACCAGCGGGGGGACAATGTACGAGCAGTACTTC.

This clone has just a few counts. The chain joins TRBV10-3 to TRBJ1-1; D gene ambiguous. This CDR3 is 12 amino acids long. Germline values: CDR1 ENHRY, CDR2 SYGVKD. Trimming took 10 bases from V and 2 from J, leaving 11 bases between them. As DNA, the CDR3 is TGTGCCACTCAAAGGAGTAACACTGAAGCTTTCTTT. Translating gives CATQRSNTEAFF.

The chain is built from TRBV5-1 and TRBJ2-7; 8 bases align to TRBD1. J gave up 5 bases and V 0 bases, and 7 bases lay outside the gene matches. CDR1 is SGHRS, CDR2 YFSETQ, per germline. This CDR3 comprises 15 residues. The CDR3, as DNA: TGCGCCAGCAGCTTGGAAGGACAGGGTTCCCACGAGCAGTACTTC. This sequence encodes CASSLEGQGSHEQYF.

The chain combines TRBV7-2 with TRBJ2-7; 7 nucleotides align to TRBD1. The CDR3 is 15 residues long. The germline gives CDR1 SGHTA, CDR2 FQGNSA. J gave up 0 bases and V 5 bases, and 7 bases lay outside the gene matches. CDR3 bases: TGTGCCAGCAGCCGTCCGGGACAGAGCTCCTACGAGCAGTACTTC. Amino acid sequence: CASSRPGQSSYEQYF.

The sample holds one count of this clone. The chain has TRBV28 and TRBJ1-2; unclear D gene. V gave up 6 bases and J gave up 0 bases, with 17 bases separating them. This CDR3 is 16 amino acids long. Germline V lookup: CDR1 MDHEN, CDR2 SYDVKM. The CDR3 protein is CASRALGGEPNYGYTF. As DNA, the CDR3 is TGTGCCAGCAGGGCCTTGGGCGGCGAACCTAACTATGGCTACACCTTC.